This T cell receptor beta chain was identified in a study of read filtering for tumor transcriptome and immune sequencing. The overall study: Among patients, some 17 were male and around 15 female, aged about 47 to 85 (mean about 71).

General study findings and limits: The sorted CD138-negative fraction was a mixed bone marrow immune population, not purified T cells.

As concerns this clonotype: The antigen is unknown.

Trimming left V 1 base short and J 4 bases short, with 15 bases between. This CDR3 is built from 16 residues. Germline values: CDR1 PRHDT, CDR2 FYEKMQ (reference sequence). Molecular barcoded adaptors covering alpha/delta and beta/gamma chains were used on roughly 400 ng RNA. TCRdb re-derived calls from the reads in MiXCR, one entry per CDR3 protein. The sample shows approximately 61,000 distinct CDR3 sequences, 15% to 25% of them seen only once. V gene TRBV13 combines with J gene TRBJ2-3; D possibly corresponds to TRBD1 (6 bases). The sequenced sample was a population of CD138-negative cells sorted from bone marrow. The TCR originated in a donor aged 40 or over with multiple myeloma. CDR3 DNA: TGTGCCAGCAGCTTAGCCAGGGGCACGAACGCAGATACGCAGTATTTT. Protein: CASSLARGTNADTQYF.